One sample yielded the 19 T cell receptor beta chains listed below, sequenced in a study of T cells in narcolepsy. Profiling relied on immunoSEQ multiplex PCR, and the TCRdb table lists in-frame clones only, not all of them. The profile shows over 25,000 clones, roughly 78% of them singletons. Sequencing input: memory (CD45RA-) CD4+ T cells from blood. These receptors all stem from a human donor in good health.

V gene TRBV10-3 combines with J gene TRBJ2-1; TRBD1 or TRBD2 may be the D gene (5 bases each). Germline loops: CDR1 ENHRY, CDR2 SYGVKD. The CDR3 runs to 13 residues. Trimming left V 0 bases short and J 15 bases short, with 15 bases between. The CDR3 nucleotides read TGTGCCATCAGTGAGTCGGAGTGGGGGATAGGGTTCTTC. It translates to CAISESEWGIGFF.

The V gene is TRBV6-1, the J gene TRBJ2-1; 10 bases are shared with TRBD2. Germline V CDR1 and CDR2: MNHNS, SASEGT. Trimming at V came to 7 bases and at J to 1 base, leaving 7 bases not matched to a gene. CDR3 length: 16 residues. CDR3 residues: CASIKAGGPSYNEQFF. The CDR3 DNA follows: TGTGCCAGCATTAAAGCGGGAGGGCCTTCCTACAATGAGCAGTTCTTC.

The chain links TRBV10-3 to TRBJ1-1; D gene uncertain. V shed 2 bases and J shed 1 base, with 11 bases lying between them. The CDR3 sequence is 15 residues long. Germline lookup yields CDR1 ENHRY and CDR2 SYGVKD. CDR3 coding DNA: TGTGCCATCAGTGAGGGAGTGGCATGGAACACTGAAGCTTTCTTT. Encoded protein: CAISEGVAWNTEAFF.

The chain uses TRBV6-4 and TRBJ1-6; D is unclear. CDR3 length equals 14 residues. Germline V gives CDR1 MRHNA, CDR2 SNTAGT. V lost 4 bases to trimming and J lost 7 bases, with 11 bases between them. CDR3 loop: CASSADLGNSPLHF. CDR3 DNA: TGTGCCAGCAGTGCCGATTTAGGAAATTCACCCCTCCACTTT.

The gene calls are TRBV25-1 and TRBJ2-4; possibly TRBD2 for D (6 bases). Trimming took 2 bases from V and 8 from J, leaving 13 bases between them. CDR1 and CDR2 from the germline V gene are MGHDK and SYGVNS. CDR3 length: 14 residues. CDR3 protein: CASSEGWREDIQYF. CDR3 coding DNA: TGTGCCAGCAGTGAAGGTTGGAGGGAGGACATTCAGTACTTC.

The V and J genes are TRBV5-1 and TRBJ2-7, with a possible D match to TRBD2 (6 bases). The CDR3 consists of 15 residues. Germline-derived CDR1 and CDR2 are SGHRS and YFSETQ. V was shortened by 4 bases and J by 1 base, with 15 bases between the two germline ends. CDR3 amino acids: CASSKEPGLSYEQYF. The CDR3 DNA sequence: TGCGCCAGCAGCAAAGAGCCGGGACTTTCCTACGAGCAGTACTTC.

The rearrangement uses TRBV28 and TRBJ2-5; TRBD1 matches 7 bases. The CDR3 length is 13 residues. V lost 7 bases to trimming and J lost 0 bases; unmatched junction nucleotides: 2. Per the germline V gene, CDR1 is MDHEN and CDR2 is SYDVKM. CDR3: CASTGQNQETQYF. DNA for the CDR3: TGTGCCAGCACGGGACAGAACCAAGAGACCCAGTACTTC.

The chain combines TRBV21-1 with TRBJ2-3; no check of the table's D call, TRBD1, against the DNA was made. TRBV21-1 is classified as a pseudogene. The CDR3 extends over 16 amino acids. In DNA, the CDR3 is TGTGCCAGCAGCACTTCGACAGGGGCGGTCACAGATACGCAGTATTTT. Encoded protein: CASSTSTGAVTDTQYF.

The chain links TRBV7-2 to TRBJ2-5; tentatively, D is TRBD2 (6 bases). The CDR3 covers 13 residues. V lost 5 bases and J lost 9, with 16 bases in between. Germline V CDR1 and CDR2: SGHTA, FQGNSA. The CDR3 region is CASSAVGTGAQYF. DNA of the CDR3: TGTGCCAGCAGCGCGGTGGGTACGGGGGCCCAGTACTTC.

This sequence joins TRBV30 and TRBJ2-1, with 8 bases aligning to TRBD2. The CDR3 is made up of 15 amino acids. With V trimmed by 2 bases and J by 9 bases, 12 bases remained unmatched. From germline, CDR1 is GTSNPN and CDR2 SVGIG (reference sequence). The CDR3: CAWSLHGLSGSEQFF. The CDR3 DNA reads TGTGCCTGGAGTCTCCATGGACTGAGCGGGAGTGAGCAGTTCTTC. The variable domain in full, with the rest retrieved from reference TRBV30 and TRBJ2-1, is SQTIHQWPATLVQPVGSPLSLECTVEGTSNPNLYWYRQAAGRGLQLLFYSVGIGQISSEVPQNLSASRPQDRQFILSSKKLLLSDSGFYLCAWSLHGLSGSEQFFGPGTRLTVL.

This clone was seen more than once but under ten times. The genes are TRBV6-5 and TRBJ1-5, with D maybe TRBD1 (6 bases). The CDR3 length is 13 residues. The germline V gene has CDR1 MNHEY and CDR2 SVGAGI. Trimming left V 7 bases short and J 3 bases short, with 10 bases between. Written as DNA, the CDR3 is TGTGCCAGCAACCCAGGGGACAATCAGCCCCAGCATTTT. This gives the protein CASNPGDNQPQHF.

The genes are TRBV6-5 and TRBJ1-4; D gene unclear. Trimming left V 5 bases short and J 0 bases short, with 7 bases between. The CDR3 totals 14 residues. Germline-derived CDR1 and CDR2 are MNHEY and SVGAGI. The CDR3 sequence is CASSRLATNEKLFF. The CDR3 nucleotides are TGTGCCAGCAGTAGACTGGCAACTAATGAAAAACTGTTTTTT.

The chain joins TRBV18 to TRBJ1-1; D gene uncertain. Per the germline V gene, CDR1 is KGHSH and CDR2 is LQKENI. The CDR3 has 13 amino acids. The germline V and J ends were trimmed by 5 bases and 1 base, with 8 bases remaining between them. The CDR3 sequence: CASSEIRNTEAFF. The CDR3 nucleotides are TGTGCCAGCTCAGAAATCCGGAACACTGAAGCTTTCTTT.

This clone was counted a single time. This chain uses TRBV10-3 with TRBJ1-3; a weak D match, TRBD1 (6 bases). With 10 bases removed from V and 0 bases from J, the gap between germline ends came to 16 bases. Germline V CDR1 and CDR2: ENHRY, SYGVKD. The CDR3 is 15 amino acids. The CDR3 reads CATRGGGYSGNTIYF. CDR3 DNA sequence: TGTGCCACCCGAGGTGGGGGCTACTCTGGAAACACCATATATTTT.

This chain uses TRBV2 with TRBJ1-2, with TRBD1 matching over 8 bases. Germline V lookup: CDR1 SNHLY, CDR2 FYNNEI. J was trimmed by 14 bases and V by 4 bases; bases with no gene match: 9. CDR3 length: 12 residues. The CDR3 spells CASSGTGRKRTF. CDR3 sequence (DNA): TGTGCCAGCAGTGGGACAGGGAGGAAGCGGACCTTC. Full variable domain (rest looked up from reference TRBV2 and TRBJ1-2): EPEVTQTPSHQVTQMGQEVILRCVPISNHLYFYWYRQILGQKVEFLVSFYNNEISEKSEIFDDQFSVERPDGSNFTLKIRSTKLEDSAMYFCASSGTGRKRTFGSGTRLTVV.

The chain uses TRBV28 and TRBJ1-1, with a possible D match to TRBD1 (6 bases). Germline V CDR1 and CDR2: MDHEN, SYDVKM. This CDR3 is built from 15 residues. V was pared by 7 bases and J by 1 base, with 16 bases between. CDR3 sequence (DNA): TGTGCCAGCAACCCGCAACAGGGCCGGAACACTGAAGCTTTCTTT. Amino acid sequence: CASNPQQGRNTEAFF.

The V call is TRBV7-2, the J call TRBJ2-3; D ambiguous. Germline-derived CDR1 and CDR2 are SGHTA and FQGNSA. V was pared by 3 bases and J by 4 bases, with 2 bases between. The CDR3 has 11 amino acids. In DNA form, the CDR3 reads TGTGCCAGCAGCTTTTCAGATACGCAGTATTTT. It is translated as CASSFSDTQYF.

This chain uses TRBV7-6 with TRBJ2-3, with unresolved D. The germline gives CDR1 SGHVS, CDR2 FNYEAQ. This CDR3 has 14 amino acids. V was trimmed by 5 bases and J by 0 bases, leaving 9 bases between them. The CDR3 here is CASSATTSTDTQYF. The CDR3 DNA reads as TGTGCCAGCAGCGCTACAACTAGCACAGATACGCAGTATTTT. Variable domain in full (rest from reference TRBV7-6 and TRBJ2-3): GAGVSQSPRYKVTKRGQDVALRCDPISGHVSLYWYRQALGQGPEFLTYFNYEAQQDKSGLPNDRFSAERPEGSISTLTIQRTEQRDSAMYRCASSATTSTDTQYFGPGTRLTVL.

The V and J genes are TRBV10-3 and TRBJ2-7; TRBD2 agrees at 12 bases. V trimming: 6 bases; J trimming: 5 bases; junction bases outside the gene matches: 2. CDR1 and CDR2 (germline): ENHRY, SYGVKD. The CDR3 consists of 13 residues. The chain's CDR3 is CAIRGLAGNEQYF. The CDR3 DNA sequence: TGTGCCATCAGGGGACTAGCGGGCAACGAGCAGTACTTC.